This T cell receptor beta chain was captured in a study of blood T cell repertoires in COVID-19 (dated by TCRdb to 2020 to 2021). With respect to the entire study: Collaborator samples came from the United States, Italy and Spain and covered acute and convalescent phases of COVID-19. The dataset comprised deeply sampled blood TCRbeta repertoires from subjects exposed to, actively infected with, or recovered from COVID-19. HLA class I and class II types, where available, came from metadata supplied by the sample provider rather than from assay-based typing. Nearly every sample came with metadata listing a de-identified subject ID, COVID-19 status, age in years and sex. The material from the prospective study consisted of cDNA or gDNA derived from T cells, B-cell-depleted T cells, or PBMCs. The repertoires were released in a freely available public database intended as a resource for research on the immune response to SARS-CoV-2. The samples were drawn from two sources: the first 160 participants of the ongoing ImmuneRACE study, and about 1,300 subjects contributed by 6 global collaborators. The paper's findings and limits, for the study overall: The quantity of clinical and demographic metadata differed by source and by participant and was supplied without curation.

The immunoSEQ Assay, a bias-controlled multiplex PCR, was used to amplify TCRbeta CDR3 regions from genomic DNA. Per the source publication's procedure: Within the assay, amplification of reference gene primers was used to estimate how many nucleated cells each sample contained. To quantify the absolute abundance of each unique TCRbeta CDR3 rearrangement, sequence reads were collapsed and filtered. For each sample, productive Simpson clonality was calculated as the square root of Simpson's diversity index over productive rearrangements. The source is immuneACCESS, and TCRdb retained only in-frame sequences with V and J called. Part of the clones is not carried over; for the studies checked, unresolved V genes explain less than half of this, and the remainder is unexplained. Clonal size and the V and J genes are those of that table, whereas D and trimming came from the DNA. The sample table contains about 250,000 clones; only one count was recorded for approximately 80% of them. The ten largest account for roughly 4.7% of the sample.

The collaborating institutions used their own protocols to collect whole blood in K2EDTA tubes. For TCRbeta analysis, collaborators shipped samples as frozen whole blood, isolated PBMCs, or DNA extracted from either of those sample types. The germline V gene (reference sequence) supplies CDR1 SGHNT and CDR2 YYREEE. Compared with germline, V lacks 1 base and J lacks 1 base; bases without a gene match: 3. Counted from cysteine to phenylalanine, this CDR3 has 15 amino acids. Of the read, only the CDR3 DNA is kept; its 45 bases are in frame from base 1. Turning to this clone: Its antigen is unknown. Base quality data are lacking; no much larger clone is found one base away.

Sequences were obtained from peripheral blood. The chain couples TRBV5-4 to TRBJ2-3; 7 bases in the junction line up with TRBD2. The receptor was derived from a woman between 65 and 79 years old with acute or convalescent COVID-19. Read as DNA, the sequence is TGTGCCAGCAGCTTGTACGCGGGAGGCACAGATACGCAGTATTTT. It codes for CASSLYAGGTDTQYF.